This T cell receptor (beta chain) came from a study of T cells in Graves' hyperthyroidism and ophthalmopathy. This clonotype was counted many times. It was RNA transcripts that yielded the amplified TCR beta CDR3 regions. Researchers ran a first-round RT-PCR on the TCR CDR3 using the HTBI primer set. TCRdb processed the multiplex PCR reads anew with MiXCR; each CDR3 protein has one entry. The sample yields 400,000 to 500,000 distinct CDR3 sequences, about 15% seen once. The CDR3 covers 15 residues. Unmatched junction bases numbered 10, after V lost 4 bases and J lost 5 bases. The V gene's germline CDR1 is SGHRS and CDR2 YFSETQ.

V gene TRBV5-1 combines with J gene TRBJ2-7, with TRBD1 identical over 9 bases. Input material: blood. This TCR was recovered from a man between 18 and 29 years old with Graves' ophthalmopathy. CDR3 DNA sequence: TGCGCCAGCAGCAAACTAGACAGGGGGGCAAACGAGCAGTACTTC. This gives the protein CASSKLDRGANEQYF.